Below, one TCR beta chain is given with its context. Its antigen is unidentified. Diagnostic assessment was based on clinical symptoms, serum thyroxine and TRAb, thyroid ultrasound and orbital computed tomography. The PBMCs were taken from 10 ml of fresh peripheral blood. TCR beta CDR3 sequences were amplified from RNA transcripts. The primer set for the first-round RT-PCR of the TCR CDR3 was HTBI. TCRdb recomputed calls from the multiplex PCR reads with MiXCR, one row per CDR3 protein. There are about 400,000 distinct CDR3 sequences in the sample; around 15% occur only once, and around 28% lies in the top ten. This record comes from a study of T cells in Graves' hyperthyroidism and ophthalmopathy. Findings and limits, study-wide: Appearing also in blood were most of the thyroid clonotypes expanded above 0.001. A 13 V-J model separated ophthalmopathy from stable hyperthyroidism.

The CDR3 is 18 amino acids. CDR1 is LGHDT, CDR2 YNNKEL, per germline (reference sequence). V lost 3 bases to trimming and J lost 3 bases; unmatched junction nucleotides: 12. V gene TRBV3-1 combines with J gene TRBJ2-2; 8 nucleotides align to TRBD2. Sequencing was done on a sample of blood. This TCR was recovered from a man between 50 and 59 years old with Graves' ophthalmopathy. CDR3 sequence: CASSHPIGSSGYTGELFF. CDR3 nucleotide sequence: TGTGCCAGCAGCCACCCTATTGGGTCTAGCGGGTACACCGGGGAGCTGTTTTTT.